These 30 T cell receptor beta chains originate from one sample sequenced in a study of T cells after yellow fever vaccination (dated by TCRdb to about 2019). The treatment or condition label, as the study defines it: live attenuated yellow fever vaccine strain. Library creation used 5' RACE. The instrument was an Illumina HiSeq 2500. TCRdb redid the processing of the public reads, applying fastp at Q25 and MiXCR, and retained in-frame beta chains. All rows with the same CDR3 protein become a single entry with the most common DNA and genes. Present in this sample are about 400,000 distinct CDR3 sequences, under 7.5% of which were seen just once. The ten biggest clones cover over 14% of the sample. Sequencing was performed on PBMCs, taken 5 days after the yellow fever booster vaccination. All receptors come from a man aged 25 to 45 who received the YFV17D yellow fever vaccine.

This clonotype came up many times. The genes are TRBV10-3 and TRBJ2-6; D is undetermined. CDR1 ENHRY and CDR2 SYGVKD come from the germline V gene. V lost 4 bases and J 0 bases, leaving 10 bases between the germline ends. The CDR3 has 16 residues. In DNA form, the CDR3 reads TGTGCCATCAGTGGAGGCAGAACCTCTGGGGCCAACGTCCTGACTTTC. Its translation: CAISGGRTSGANVLTF.

This clonotype was detected only a few times. The rearrangement links TRBV28 to TRBJ2-3, with TRBD1 matching over 9 bases. V lost 3 bases, J lost 2 bases, and 6 bases stayed unmatched. This CDR3 is built from 16 residues. Germline V gives CDR1 MDHEN, CDR2 SYDVKM. This CDR3 is CASSLTGQGLTDTQYF. Written as DNA, the CDR3 is TGTGCCAGCAGTTTGACGGGACAGGGCCTCACAGATACGCAGTATTTT.

This clonotype was observed at least ten times. The chain links TRBV12-3 or TRBV12-4 to TRBJ2-2; 9 bases line up with TRBD1. The CDR3 extends over 16 amino acids. V dropped 6 bases and J dropped 5; count of bases not matched to a gene: 10. In nucleotides, the CDR3 is TGTGCCAGCAGCCCGGGACAGGGTTGGTCGACCGGGGAGCTGTTTTTT. This encodes CASSPGQGWSTGELFF.

This clonotype was observed a few times. The chain links TRBV29-1 to TRBJ2-2; TRBD1 matches 8 bases. CDR3 length equals 13 residues. The J segment lost 4 bases and the V segment lost 6 bases, leaving 4 bases of the junction unmatched. Germline CDR1 is SQVTM and CDR2 is ANQGSEA. CDR3 coding DNA: TGCAGCGTCCTGGACAGGGCCACCGGGGAGCTGTTTTTT. Translated, it gives CSVLDRATGELFF.

This clonotype came up many times. This rearrangement joins TRBV20-1 to TRBJ2-7; 8 bases map to TRBD2. V dropped 2 bases and J dropped 5; count of bases not matched to a gene: 11. This CDR3 has 15 residues. CDR1 and CDR2 (germline): DFQATT, SNEGSKA (reference sequence). The CDR3 spells CSARLPGLVVNEQYF. The CDR3 DNA follows: TGCAGTGCTAGATTACCGGGACTAGTAGTAAACGAGCAGTACTTC.

This clonotype was seen ten or more times. The chain has TRBV12-3 or TRBV12-4 and TRBJ2-5; TRBD2 agrees at 7 bases. The CDR3 extends over 13 amino acids. J lost 5 bases, V lost 3 bases, and 3 bases had no gene match. CDR3 sequence (DNA): TGTGCCAGCAGTTTCCTAGCGGAGGAGACCCAGTACTTC. Translating gives CASSFLAEETQYF.

This sequence joins TRBV5-1 and TRBJ2-5; D uncertain. This CDR3 region has 15 residues. Trimming shortened V by 4 bases and J by 4 bases, and 17 bases separated the two germline ends. Germline V CDR1 and CDR2: SGHRS, YFSETQ. CDR3 bases: TGCGCCAGCAGCCCCCAGCCAGGCCTCCGAGAGACCCAGTACTTC. Translated: CASSPQPGLRETQYF.

Only a few counts were recorded for this clonotype. The chain recombines TRBV12-3 or TRBV12-4 with TRBJ1-6; D is perhaps TRBD1 (5 bases). V was clipped by 5 bases and J by 7 bases, with 21 bases between them. This CDR3 is 17 amino acids long. The CDR3: CASSRRGGGEKNSPLHF. DNA of the CDR3: TGTGCCAGCAGTCGGAGGGGCGGGGGAGAAAAAAATTCACCCCTCCACTTT.

This clonotype was found many times. The genes are TRBV7-2 and TRBJ2-1, with 7 bases fitting TRBD2. Germline V CDR1 and CDR2: SGHTA, FQGNSA. The trim removed 1 base at V and 15 bases at J, leaving 3 bases unmatched. This CDR3 contains 11 residues. This CDR3 reads CASSLGLAWFF. The CDR3 DNA reads TGTGCCAGCAGCTTAGGACTAGCATGGTTCTTC.

This clonotype was observed a few times. The V and J genes are TRBV10-1 and TRBJ2-3; 7 nucleotides agree with TRBD2. The CDR3 length is 14 residues. The V gene's germline CDR1 is WNHNN and CDR2 SYGVQD (reference sequence). V shed 6 bases, J shed 6 bases, and the junction held 9 bases outside the gene matches. This chain's CDR3 is CASSRAGDQDTQYF. DNA of the CDR3: TGCGCCAGCAGCCGTGCGGGGGATCAGGATACGCAGTATTTT.

This clonotype appeared a few times. At one of its ends the junction is not consistent with the germline gene, which may arise from a read error. The chain's CDR3 is CCARDHFASPYSSYEQYF. The CDR3 DNA reads as TGCTGTGCTAGAGATCATTTTGCCTCGCCCTATTCCTCCTACGAGCAGTACTTC. V gene TRBV20-1 combines with J gene TRBJ2-7; D gene uncertain. The CDR3 is made up of 18 amino acids. From germline, CDR1 is DFQATT and CDR2 SNEGSKA (reference sequence).

The chain couples TRBV7-9 to TRBJ2-5; D not resolved. The germline V gene has CDR1 SEHNR and CDR2 FQNEAQ (reference sequence). The CDR3 covers 15 residues. The V end was cut by 5 bases, the J end by 2 bases, with 15 bases between. As DNA, the CDR3 is TGTGCCAGCAGCGTCGCATTGGGGTCACAAGAGACCCAGTACTTC. Translating it yields CASSVALGSQETQYF. Drawing the rest from reference TRBV7-9 and TRBJ2-5, the complete variable domain is DTGVSQNPRHKITKRGQNVTFRCDPISEHNRLYWYRQTLGQGPEFLTYFQNEAQLEKSRLLSDRFSAERPKGSFSTLEIQRTEQGDSAMYLCASSVALGSQETQYFGPGTRLLVL.

This clonotype was detected only a few times. CDR3 region: CSGQGRMGGASGSRQETQYF. The CDR3, as DNA: TGCAGCGGACAGGGGAGAATGGGAGGGGCTAGCGGGTCCCGCCAAGAGACCCAGTACTTC. The chain is built from TRBV29-1 and TRBJ2-5; D possibly matches TRBD1 or TRBD2 (8 bases each). This CDR3 comprises 20 residues. V was trimmed by 7 bases and J by 1 base, leaving 34 bases between them. Germline CDR1 reads SQVTM; CDR2 reads ANQGSEA.

V usage is TRBV6-1 and J usage is TRBJ2-3, with D perhaps matching TRBD2 (6 bases). Trimming took 7 bases from V and 1 from J, leaving 21 bases between them. The CDR3 spans 17 residues. Germline lookup yields CDR1 MNHNS and CDR2 SASEGT. In nucleotides, the CDR3 is TGTGCCAGCAATCAACCCGCCGGAAGGGAGGGCACAGATACGCAGTATTTT. It yields the protein CASNQPAGREGTDTQYF.

Only a few counts were recorded for this clonotype. The chain employs TRBV23-1 and TRBJ2-2; TRBD2 agrees at 7 bases. TRBV23-1 is given ORF status, its function remaining uncertain. The CDR3 totals 18 residues. The V and J ends lost 0 bases and 4 bases, in that order; junction bases with no gene match: 11. DNA of the CDR3: TGCGCCAGCAGTCAATCGGGGGGGAACAGGTTCGGCACCGGGGAGCTGTTTTTT. Amino acid sequence: CASSQSGGNRFGTGELFF.

A few counts support this clonotype. The chain recombines TRBV29-1 with TRBJ1-1; 9 bases align to TRBD1. Germline assignment: CDR1 SQVTM and CDR2 ANQGSEA. Germline trimming cut 7 bases from V and 7 bases from J; bases unmatched to any gene: 7. The CDR3 length is 12 residues. CDR3 sequence reads: CSEATGGGEAFF. The CDR3 coding sequence is TGCAGCGAGGCCACAGGGGGCGGTGAAGCTTTCTTT.

The chain recombines TRBV20-1 with TRBJ2-1; weak D call: TRBD1 (5 bases). Trimming left V 2 bases short and J 6 bases short, with 14 bases between. Germline CDR1 is DFQATT and CDR2 is SNEGSKA (reference sequence). This CDR3 region has 14 residues. The CDR3 protein is CSARSGSVANEQFF. CDR3 nucleotides: TGCAGTGCTAGATCAGGGTCGGTCGCCAATGAGCAGTTCTTC.

This clonotype was counted a single time. One end of the junction varies from germline; a read error may be responsible. The chain combines TRBV20-1 with TRBJ2-1; 14 nucleotides agree with TRBD2. CDR1 is DFQATT, CDR2 SNEGSKA, per germline (reference sequence). The CDR3 is 19 amino acids. The CDR3: CCARDGGATSGRAFFEQFF. In nucleotides, the CDR3 is TGCTGTGCTAGAGATGGCGGTGCGACTAGCGGGAGGGCCTTTTTTGAGCAGTTCTTC.

This clonotype was observed at least ten times. This chain links TRBV14 with TRBJ2-3, with 7 positions matching TRBD2. The V segment lost 4 bases and the J segment 1 base; nucleotides outside the gene matches: 2. CDR3 length equals 14 residues. Germline lookup yields CDR1 SGHDN and CDR2 FVKESK. CDR3 protein: CASSPAGGTDTQYF. The CDR3 DNA sequence: TGTGCCAGCAGCCCCGCGGGGGGCACAGATACGCAGTATTTT.

This clonotype occurred a few times. The rearrangement uses TRBV5-1 and TRBJ2-7, with a possible D match to TRBD1 (5 bases). V shed 0 bases and J shed 1 base, with 11 bases lying between them. Germline-derived CDR1 and CDR2 are SGHRS and YFSETQ. CDR3 length: 15 residues. CDR3 loop: CASSLEARVSYEQYF. The CDR3 region has the DNA TGCGCCAGCAGCTTGGAGGCCAGGGTGTCCTACGAGCAGTACTTC.

The chain links TRBV5-8 to TRBJ2-4; D assignment may be TRBD1 or TRBD2 (5 bases each). Per germline, CDR1 SGHTS and CDR2 YDEGEE. Deletions cut 5 bases from V and 13 bases from J, with 19 bases between. This CDR3 is 13 amino acids long. CDR3 sequence reads: CASRPRDLYWQYF. The CDR3 DNA follows: TGTGCCAGCAGACCCCGGGACCTCTACTGGCAGTACTTC.

This clonotype was detected only a few times. J is TRBJ2-1 and V is TRBV18; possibly TRBD1 for D (8 bases). There are 14 residues in the CDR3. The germline V and J ends were trimmed by 2 bases and 10 bases, with 15 bases remaining between them. The germline CDR1 and CDR2 sequences are KGHSH and LQKENI. The CDR3 DNA reads TGTGCCAGCTCACCATTTACAGGGGGGGACGAGCAGTTCTTC. Its translation: CASSPFTGGDEQFF.

There are a few counts of this clonotype. This chain joins TRBV12-3 or TRBV12-4 and TRBJ2-2; a weak D match, TRBD2 (6 bases). The CDR3 is 16 residues long. Between the trimmed V and J ends, which lost 8 bases and 13 bases, there was a span of 29 bases. This chain's CDR3 is CASGAVRGAVEGGLFF. The CDR3 bases are TGTGCCAGCGGCGCAGTCCGGGGCGCGGTAGAGGGAGGGCTGTTTTTT.

This clonotype was recorded at least ten times. This rearrangement joins TRBV4-3 to TRBJ2-4; 9 bases align to TRBD1. This CDR3 region has 15 residues. Unmatched junction bases numbered 6, after V lost 2 bases and J lost 7 bases. The V gene's germline CDR1 is LGHNA and CDR2 YSLEER. CDR3 nucleotides: TGCGCCAGCAGCCAACCCGGGACAGGGAAGAACATTCAGTACTTC. Translated, it gives CASSQPGTGKNIQYF.

This clonotype has more than one count but fewer than ten. The V and J genes are TRBV10-3 and TRBJ2-5, with 9 positions matching TRBD2. The V and J ends lost 2 bases and 5 bases, in that order; junction bases with no gene match: 24. The V gene's germline CDR1 is ENHRY and CDR2 SYGVKD. This CDR3 comprises 21 residues. In DNA, the CDR3 is TGTGCCATCAGTGAGCCGACAAAGGGGTTAGCGGGAGTAAGTGGTATGGAGACCCAGTACTTC. Encoded protein: CAISEPTKGLAGVSGMETQYF.

This clonotype was observed at least ten times. The chain carries TRBV20-1 and TRBJ2-6; D may be TRBD1 (5 bases). Germline assignment: CDR1 DFQATT and CDR2 SNEGSKA (reference sequence). V shed 5 bases and J shed 4 bases, with 9 bases lying between them. The CDR3 spans 13 residues. Here the CDR3 reads CSASGSGANVLTF. CDR3 DNA: TGCAGTGCTTCAGGGTCGGGGGCCAACGTCCTGACTTTC.

This clonotype was detected a few times. The V call is TRBV6-5, the J call TRBJ2-7; TRBD2 aligns across 8 bases. This CDR3 is built from 15 residues. V lost 0 bases, J lost 3 bases, and 4 bases stayed unmatched. Per germline, CDR1 MNHEY and CDR2 SVGAGI. The CDR3 loop reads CASSYSGTRNYEQYF. The CDR3 DNA follows: TGTGCCAGCAGTTACTCGGGGACTAGGAACTACGAGCAGTACTTC.

This chain links TRBV30 with TRBJ2-1, with TRBD2 identical over 12 bases. The CDR3 contains 17 residues. Germline V gene data show CDR1 as GTSNPN and CDR2 as SVGIG (reference sequence). Unmatched junction bases numbered 15, after V lost 4 bases and J lost 8 bases. In nucleotides, the CDR3 is TGTGCCTGGACTTCAATCCGGACTAGCGGGGCTTTCCATGAGCAGTTCTTC. As protein: CAWTSIRTSGAFHEQFF.

The rearrangement joins TRBV7-2 to TRBJ2-5; 8 bases map to TRBD1. V shed 5 bases, J shed 2 bases, and the junction held 4 bases outside the gene matches. Germline CDR1 reads SGHTA; CDR2 reads FQGNSA. The CDR3 consists of 14 residues. The CDR3 DNA is TGTGCCAGCAGCCAGGGGGCGGGACAAGAGACCCAGTACTTC. Translated: CASSQGAGQETQYF.

This clonotype was observed a handful of times. The V and J genes are TRBV6-1 and TRBJ2-3; D remains ambiguous. V gave up 1 base and J gave up 6 bases, with 8 bases separating them. Germline V gives CDR1 MNHNS, CDR2 SASEGT. This CDR3 has 13 amino acids. CDR3 sequence: CASSEGLKDTQYF. Written as DNA, the CDR3 is TGTGCCAGCAGTGAAGGATTGAAGGATACGCAGTATTTT.